This TCR beta chain was profiled in a study of CD8 T cells in Susac syndrome. The RNA, roughly 0.45 to 1 ug, was put through reverse transcription using random hexamers. With immunoSEQ multiplex PCR, TCR beta CDR3 was amplified across 54 Vbeta and 13 Jbeta. TCRdb re-called the immunoSEQ multiplex PCR reads through MiXCR, storing one row per CDR3 protein. This sample has about 200,000 distinct CDR3 sequences; 85% to 95% occur once, and the top ten carry about 0.095%. V lost 2 bases, J lost 6 bases, and 7 bases lay in between. The germline gives CDR1 LGHDT, CDR2 YNNKEL (reference sequence). The CDR3 consists of 12 residues. This clonotype was found once. CD8+ and CD4+ blood T cells underwent TCR beta sequencing.

This clonotype was sampled from a human donor in good health. Material: CD4+ T cells from PBMCs. V gene TRBV3-1 combines with J gene TRBJ1-2; no clear D gene. This CDR3 is CASSQSTDGYTF. The CDR3 DNA reads TGTGCCAGCAGCCAAAGCACTGATGGCTACACCTTC.